These 5 T cell receptor beta chains were all obtained from the same sample, sequenced in a study of relationships among human T cell subsets. Bead selections for CD25, CD56 and CD294 left a flow-through collected as Th1 cells. TCR alpha and beta CDR3s were amplified from mRNA by semiquantitative ARM-PCR. Exponential amplification used communal superprimers after tagged nested gene-specific primers in ARM-PCR. MiXCR, run by TCRdb on the multiplex PCR reads, gives a single entry per CDR3 protein. The repertoire holds 10,000 to 15,000 distinct CDR3 sequences, with 67% as singletons. Source material: CD4+ Th1 cells sorted from blood. Receptors were obtained from a middle-aged man in good health.

The chain couples TRBV27 to TRBJ2-1, with 10 positions matching TRBD1. Losses at the gene ends were 4 bases for V and 7 bases for J; bases not matched to a gene: 4. Germline CDR1 and CDR2: MNHEY and SMNVEV (reference sequence). This CDR3 has 14 amino acids. CDR3 nucleotides: TGTGCCAGCAGTTGGGGACAGGGGAGGAATGAGCAGTTCTTC. The encoded protein is CASSWGQGRNEQFF.

This clonotype appeared a few times. The chain has TRBV28 and TRBJ1-3; D remains unclear. Trimming removed 5 bases at V and 1 base at J, with 12 bases between. The CDR3 runs 15 residues. Germline V gives CDR1 MDHEN, CDR2 SYDVKM. CDR3 sequence: CASSRNLGSGNTIYF. CDR3 sequence (DNA): TGTGCCAGCAGTCGCAATCTTGGTTCTGGAAACACCATATATTTT.

This clonotype occurred a few times. The V and J genes are TRBV30 and TRBJ2-6; TRBD1 matches at 9 bases. This CDR3 comprises 16 residues. Germline V gives CDR1 GTSNPN, CDR2 SVGIG (reference sequence). The V segment lost 3 bases and the J segment 4 bases; nucleotides outside the gene matches: 7. CDR3 nucleotides: TGTGCCTGGAGGTTACAGGGGGCGGCAGGGGCCAACGTCCTGACTTTC. Its translation is CAWRLQGAAGANVLTF.

The chain carries TRBV27 and TRBJ2-5; 8 bases are shared with TRBD2. With V trimmed by 4 bases and J by 3 bases, 4 bases remained unmatched. Germline CDR1 is MNHEY and CDR2 is SMNVEV (reference sequence). The CDR3 is made up of 14 amino acids. The CDR3: CASSSLLAEETQYF. The DNA of the CDR3 is TGTGCCAGCAGTTCCTTACTAGCGGAAGAGACCCAGTACTTC.

The V call is TRBV20-1, the J call TRBJ1-2; TRBD1 matches 10 bases. V trimming: 6 bases; J trimming: 0 bases; junction bases outside the gene matches: 4. Per germline, CDR1 DFQATT and CDR2 SNEGSKA (reference sequence). The CDR3 totals 14 residues. This CDR3 reads CSAPGTGANYGYTF. The CDR3 DNA reads as TGCAGTGCACCAGGGACAGGGGCTAACTATGGCTACACCTTC.